This is a list of T cell receptor beta chains from one sample in a study of T cell repertoires in cytomegalovirus infection. TCRdb reprocessed the reads via MiXCR and lists one record per CDR3 protein. In the table there are 750,000 to 950,000 distinct CDR3 sequences, about 28% of which are singletons. No antigens are known for them. The sample consisted of cultured CD8+ T cells from PBMCs, taken from culture after CMV antigen stimulation. Receptor source: a human donor in good health (CMV status not recorded). Some clones in this sample may be carry-over from other donors' samples. Both conserved end residues are trimmed from each CDR3. Each record gives: V gene, D gene, J gene, CDR3 protein. D genes are given only for firm matches.

V: TRBV27
D: .
J: TRBJ2-1
CDR3: ASSLSGHAYNEQF

V: TRBV5-5
D: TRBD1
J: TRBJ1-5
CDR3: ASSWDRVNQPQH

V: TRBV10-3
D: .
J: TRBJ1-3
CDR3: AIRTGDPSGNTIY

V: TRBV6-5
D: .
J: TRBJ1-6
CDR3: ASSLGGSSYNSPLH

V: TRBV20-1
D: TRBD1
J: TRBJ2-3
CDR3: SARDPQGANTDTQY

V: TRBV19
D: .
J: TRBJ2-1
CDR3: ASSIEGTAYNEQF

V: TRBV12-3/TRBV12-4
D: .
J: TRBJ2-1
CDR3: ASSLSVEGYEQF

V: TRBV7-6
D: .
J: TRBJ1-2
CDR3: ASSDAQIYGYT

V: TRBV7-9
D: TRBD2
J: TRBJ2-7
CDR3: ASSRGRTEQY

V: TRBV29-1
D: TRBD1
J: TRBJ2-7
CDR3: SVGQATEQY

V: TRBV2
D: .
J: TRBJ2-7
CDR3: ASYKGH

V: TRBV12-3/TRBV12-4
D: .
J: TRBJ1-4
CDR3: ASSFYVSESHGEKLF

V: TRBV24-1
D: .
J: TRBJ2-1
CDR3: ATSRRGTSYNEQF

V: TRBV6-6
D: TRBD1
J: TRBJ1-3
CDR3: ASNRQGRNSGNTIY

V: TRBV4-1
D: .
J: TRBJ2-2
CDR3: ASSQDQGMNTGELF

V: TRBV4-1
D: .
J: TRBJ2-1
CDR3: ASSPEFPTEQF

V: TRBV7-9
D: .
J: TRBJ1-4
CDR3: ASSPPREKLF

V: TRBV6-5
D: .
J: TRBJ1-6
CDR3: ASSYSKDVDPWSSYNSPLH

V: TRBV9
D: TRBD2
J: TRBJ2-5
CDR3: ASSVGLAGVETQY

V: TRBV7-9
D: .
J: TRBJ1-1
CDR3: ASSSETENTEAF

V: TRBV6-9
D: .
J: TRBJ2-4
CDR3: ASSYSRNYPAKNIQY

V: TRBV12-3/TRBV12-4
D: .
J: TRBJ1-2
CDR3: ASSTWDGGGDGYT

V: TRBV7-3
D: TRBD2
J: TRBJ2-1
CDR3: ASSFIAGSHNEQF

V: TRBV7-4
D: TRBD2
J: TRBJ2-2
CDR3: ASSFGLAGGQNIGELF

V: TRBV19
D: .
J: TRBJ1-1
CDR3: ASSSRGISEAF

V: TRBV7-9
D: .
J: TRBJ2-3
CDR3: ASSSDYSHPDTQY

V: TRBV27
D: TRBD1
J: TRBJ2-3
CDR3: ASSLSAQRQGAIDTQY

V: TRBV27
D: .
J: TRBJ2-5
CDR3: ASSLGAEGTQY

V: TRBV27
D: TRBD1
J: TRBJ1-5
CDR3: ASSHNRGYGDQPQH

V: TRBV10-3
D: TRBD1
J: TRBJ2-1
CDR3: AISEGQGVDEQF

V: TRBV20-1
D: .
J: TRBJ1-2
CDR3: SGGQIRIVANYGYT

V: TRBV4-2
D: .
J: TRBJ1-4
CDR3: ASSQEGRGWEKLF

V: TRBV7-6
D: TRBD2
J: TRBJ2-5
CDR3: AGSPGTSGGEETQY

V: TRBV6-2/TRBV6-3
D: .
J: TRBJ1-1
CDR3: ASSLTTAVSNTEAF

V: TRBV7-8
D: TRBD2
J: TRBJ2-2
CDR3: ASIQAGGNTGELF

V: TRBV25-1
D: .
J: TRBJ1-5
CDR3: ASSANTRGQPQH

V: TRBV4-2
D: TRBD2
J: TRBJ2-3
CDR3: ASSQGSSGGLEGTDTQY

V: TRBV6-5
D: .
J: TRBJ2-7
CDR3: ASKILGEIRGHYEQY

V: TRBV6-6
D: .
J: TRBJ2-4
CDR3: ASGVLLQTNIQY

V: TRBV12-3/TRBV12-4
D: .
J: TRBJ2-7
CDR3: ASSFGRGGEQY

V: TRBV9
D: .
J: TRBJ2-5
CDR3: ASSGRGETQY

V: TRBV29-1
D: .
J: TRBJ2-7
CDR3: SVDSDSHGYEQY

V: TRBV20-1
D: .
J: TRBJ1-4
CDR3: SARGYRHLVEKLF

V: TRBV6-5
D: TRBD1
J: TRBJ2-1
CDR3: ASSRDRFYNEQF

V: TRBV27
D: .
J: TRBJ2-1
CDR3: ASSGFSGVDNEQF

V: TRBV5-1
D: .
J: TRBJ1-2
CDR3: ASRSLENYGYT

V: TRBV12-3/TRBV12-4
D: .
J: TRBJ1-1
CDR3: ASSTTAEAF

V: TRBV7-2
D: .
J: TRBJ1-2
CDR3: ASSRPGNYGYT

V: TRBV24-1
D: TRBD2
J: TRBJ2-1
CDR3: ATSDLTSGGSDEQF

V: TRBV7-9
D: TRBD1
J: TRBJ1-5
CDR3: ASSPGGQGANQPQH

V: TRBV7-3
D: TRBD1
J: TRBJ2-7
CDR3: ASSSTGQLRDEQY

V: TRBV7-9
D: .
J: TRBJ1-3
CDR3: ASSPDDGTIY

V: TRBV7-8
D: TRBD1
J: TRBJ2-7
CDR3: ASSVNRGNEQY

V: TRBV19
D: TRBD1
J: TRBJ1-5
CDR3: ASSLDRAAQPQH

V: TRBV7-2
D: .
J: TRBJ1-4
CDR3: ASSLAVAGSTNEKLF

V: TRBV12-3/TRBV12-4
D: TRBD2
J: TRBJ2-5
CDR3: ASSKRLAGDQETQY

V: TRBV10-2
D: .
J: TRBJ1-2
CDR3: ASSESWGDGYT

V: TRBV7-9
D: TRBD1
J: TRBJ1-1
CDR3: ASSARTGLNTEAF

V: TRBV7-2
D: TRBD1
J: TRBJ2-4
CDR3: ASSFRDRGNIQY